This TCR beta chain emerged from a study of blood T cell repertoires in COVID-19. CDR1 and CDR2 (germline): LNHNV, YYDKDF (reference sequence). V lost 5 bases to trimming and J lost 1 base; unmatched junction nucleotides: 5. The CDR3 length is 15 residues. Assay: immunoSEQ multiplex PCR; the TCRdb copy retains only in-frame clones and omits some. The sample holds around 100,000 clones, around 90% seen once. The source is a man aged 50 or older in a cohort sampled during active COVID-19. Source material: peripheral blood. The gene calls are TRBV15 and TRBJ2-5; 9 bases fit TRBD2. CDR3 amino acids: CATSYSGGFQETQYF. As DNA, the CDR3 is TGTGCCACCAGCTATAGCGGGGGTTTCCAAGAGACCCAGTACTTC.